Listed below are T cell receptor beta chains from one sample, sequenced in a study of Ad26.COV2.S vaccination and SARS-CoV-2 variants. Data came from immunoSEQ multiplex PCR; TCRdb stores just in-frame clones and leaves some out. This sample has roughly 380,000 clones, with around 90% found just once. Sample: peripheral blood, taken in a trial of Ad26.COV2.S vaccine versus placebo. The receptors stem from a person between 18 and 59 years old who received the Ad26.COV2.S COVID-19 vaccine or a placebo. The conserved cysteine and the conserved F or W are not part of the CDR3 here.

TRBJ1-5	TRBV7-9	ASSGTGGQPQH
TRBJ1-5	TRBV6-5	ASKYSNQPQH
TRBJ1-1	TRBV27	ASSVRGRNTEAF
TRBJ1-2	TRBV18	ASQGAGLRVDRQTT
TRBJ2-7	TRBV19	ASSLGQGAYEQY
TRBJ2-7	TRBV7-2	ASSSSGTVSLEQY
TRBJ2-2	TRBV4-3	ASSQGTGTLSGELF
TRBJ1-1	TRBV7-2	ASSDWTGGFTEAF
TRBJ2-2	TRBV5-1	ASSLQGGGELF
TRBJ1-1	TRBV16	ASSLTGEAF
TRBJ2-7	TRBV7-2	ASSDDWGGEQY
TRBJ2-5	TRBV5-4	ASSPDIQETQY
TRBJ1-4	TRBV5-4	ASSSLGQANEKLF
TRBJ2-1	TRBV7-2	ASSLGTISWNEQF
TRBJ2-1	TRBV18	ASSPGGGASGNEQF
TRBJ2-2	TRBV12-3/TRBV12-4	ASIKQNTGELF
TRBJ1-1	TRBV15	ATSRLMNTEAF
TRBJ1-2	TRBV7-9	ASSPPGPNYGYT
TRBJ1-1	TRBV18	ASSPQGVNTEAF
TRBJ2-1	TRBV4-1	ASSQESRDEQF
TRBJ1-2	TRBV6-5	ASTMTGEAYGYT
TRBJ1-2	TRBV27	ASSSGRDPSYGYT
TRBJ1-6	TRBV6-6	ASIEGRENSPLH